This T cell receptor (beta chain) was recovered during a study of CD8 T cells in ankylosing spondylitis. Study outcomes and limitations: Within matched ankylosing spondylitis synovial fluid, disease-linked clones were reportedly significantly enriched. Ankylosing spondylitis blood appeared to carry a characteristic TCR beta motif of several highly homologous variants. Reactive arthritis synovial fluid and blood were previously reported to contain some motif variants.

This clonotype was seen only a few times. Its antigen is currently unknown. Looked up from germline, CDR1 is MDHEN and CDR2 is SYDVKM. Trimming stripped 8 bases from V and 3 bases from J, with 13 bases between. The CDR3 loop spans 13 amino acids. TCRdb reanalysed the 5' RACE reads using MiXCR and keeps one entry per CDR3 protein. The data hold a few hundred thousand distinct CDR3 sequences, with 20% to 25% observed a single time. The J gene is TRBJ2-5, the V gene TRBV28; a possible D gene is TRBD1 (5 bases). The TCR comes from a male donor with ankylosing spondylitis. Sequenced sample: blood, either unsorted or a sorted T cell fraction (not recorded which). The CDR3 region is CASRLTGKETQYF. In nucleotides, the CDR3 is TGTGCCAGCCGATTAACAGGAAAAGAGACCCAGTACTTC.